This T cell receptor beta chain stems from a study of T cell responses to AZD1222 COVID-19 vaccine. Background on the study: Timing groups of about 4 and about 12 weeks for second doses were pooled.

The length of the CDR3 is 15 residues. CDR1 and CDR2 from the germline V gene are LNHDA and SQIVND (reference sequence). Trimming cost V 5 bases and J 4 bases, with 14 bases left between them. General study points: Unmutated regions of variants are reportedly targeted by nearly half of spike-specific TCRs. At study baseline, merely about 6 AZD1222 recipients were seropositive.

This clone was picked up one time. Its cognate antigen is unknown. Method: immunoSEQ multiplex PCR; TCRdb's copy keeps in-frame clones and lacks some. The data hold 120,000 to 150,000 clones, with 90% observed a single time. The TCR sequence derives from an adult in good health. The sample consisted of peripheral blood, taken on day 0 of AZD1222 vaccination. This rearrangement joins TRBV19 to TRBJ2-2; TRBD2 is a possible D gene (6 bases). This CDR3 is CASSWGGLSTGELFF. The CDR3 DNA is TGTGCCAGTAGTTGGGGAGGTCTAAGCACCGGGGAGCTGTTTTTT.